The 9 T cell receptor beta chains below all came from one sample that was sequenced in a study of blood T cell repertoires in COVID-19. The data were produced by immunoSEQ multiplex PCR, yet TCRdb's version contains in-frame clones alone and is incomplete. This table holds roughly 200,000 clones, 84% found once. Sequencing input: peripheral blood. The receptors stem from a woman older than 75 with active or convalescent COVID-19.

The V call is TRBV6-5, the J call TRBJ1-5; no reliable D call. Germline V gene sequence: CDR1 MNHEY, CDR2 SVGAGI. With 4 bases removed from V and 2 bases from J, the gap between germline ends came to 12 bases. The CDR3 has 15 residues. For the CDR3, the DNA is TGTGCCAGCAGTTTCTATAGCCGGGGCAATCAGCCCCAGCATTTT. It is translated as CASSFYSRGNQPQHF.

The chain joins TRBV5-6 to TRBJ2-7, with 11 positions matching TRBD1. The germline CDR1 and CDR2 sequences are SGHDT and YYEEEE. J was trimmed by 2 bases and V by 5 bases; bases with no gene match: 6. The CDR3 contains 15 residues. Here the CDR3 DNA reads TGTGCCAGCAGAGACGGGACAGGGGGTCCCTACGAGCAGTACTTC. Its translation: CASRDGTGGPYEQYF.

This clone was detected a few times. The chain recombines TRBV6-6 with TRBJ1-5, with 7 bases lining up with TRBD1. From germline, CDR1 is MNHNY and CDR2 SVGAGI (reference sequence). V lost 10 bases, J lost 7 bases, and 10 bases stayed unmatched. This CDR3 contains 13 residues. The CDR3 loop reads CATKDTGEQPQHF. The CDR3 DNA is TGTGCCACCAAAGACACAGGGGAACAGCCCCAGCATTTT.

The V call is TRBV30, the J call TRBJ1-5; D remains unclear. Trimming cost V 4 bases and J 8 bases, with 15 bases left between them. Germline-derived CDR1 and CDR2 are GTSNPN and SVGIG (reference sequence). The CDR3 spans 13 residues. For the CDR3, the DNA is TGTGCCTGGAAGCCCGGAGAATGGGAGCCCCAGCATTTT. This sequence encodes CAWKPGEWEPQHF.

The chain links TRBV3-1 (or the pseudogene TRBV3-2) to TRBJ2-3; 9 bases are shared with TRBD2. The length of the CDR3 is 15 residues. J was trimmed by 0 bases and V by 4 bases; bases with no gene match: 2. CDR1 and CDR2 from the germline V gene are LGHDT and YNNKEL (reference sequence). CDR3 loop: CASSLAGVSTDTQYF. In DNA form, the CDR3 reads TGTGCCAGCAGCCTAGCGGGGGTAAGCACAGATACGCAGTATTTT.

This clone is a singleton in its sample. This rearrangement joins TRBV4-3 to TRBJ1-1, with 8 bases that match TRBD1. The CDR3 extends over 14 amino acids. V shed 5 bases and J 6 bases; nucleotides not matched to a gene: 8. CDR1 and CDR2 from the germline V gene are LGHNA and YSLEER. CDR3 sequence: CASSSGQVRAEAFF. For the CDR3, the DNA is TGCGCCAGCAGCTCGGGACAGGTAAGGGCTGAAGCTTTCTTT.

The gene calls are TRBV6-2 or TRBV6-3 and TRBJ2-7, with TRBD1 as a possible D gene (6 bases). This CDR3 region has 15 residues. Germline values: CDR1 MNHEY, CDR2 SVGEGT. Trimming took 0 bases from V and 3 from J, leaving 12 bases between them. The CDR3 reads CASSYSTGRFYEQYF. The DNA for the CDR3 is TGTGCCAGCAGTTACTCGACAGGTCGATTCTACGAGCAGTACTTC.

CDR3 DNA sequence: TGTGCCAGCTCACCCCCCGAACTAGCGGGGGGGGACACCGGGGAGCTGTTTTTT. Residues: CASSPPELAGGDTGELFF. The chain employs TRBV18 and TRBJ2-2; 13 bases line up with TRBD2. The ends lost 3 bases at V and 3 bases at J; junction bases unmatched: 7. The CDR3 runs to 18 residues. CDR1 is KGHSH and CDR2 is LQKENI in the germline V gene.

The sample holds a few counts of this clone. CDR3 amino acids: CASSQEPGRAPGELFF. The CDR3, as DNA: TGTGCCAGCAGCCAAGAACCCGGGAGGGCCCCCGGGGAGCTGTTTTTT. The chain links TRBV3-1 (or the pseudogene TRBV3-2) to TRBJ2-2, with 8 bases lining up with TRBD2. J lost 6 bases, V lost 0 bases, and 6 bases had no gene match. Germline lookup yields CDR1 LGHDT and CDR2 YNNKEL (reference sequence). This CDR3 contains 16 residues.